Below, 17 T cell receptor beta chains from the same sample are listed, as sequenced in a study of T cell clonality in common variable immunodeficiency (dated by TCRdb to the mid-2010s). No cognate antigen is known for these TCRs. What the authors observed across the whole study: Fewer deletions and N-nucleotide insertions were reportedly observed in CVID TCRbeta sequences, and highly modified clones with 13 or more V deletions were reportedly absent from CVID TCRbeta sequences.

To prepare the library, the immunoSEQ multiplex PCR assay was applied. TCRdb obtained this table from immuneACCESS and retained in-frame rearrangements with V and J assigned. These tables miss some clones; where compared with another copy, unresolved V genes account for less than half of the shortfall, and the remainder is unexplained. This sample is represented by about 33,000 clones, with no singletons among them. Of the sample, 6% to 6.5% is held by the ten largest clones. Sample: peripheral blood mononuclear cells. The receptor source for this set is a human donor with common variable immunodeficiency.

Incomplete CDR3 DNA: TGTGCCAGCAGTGAAAAGGGGATAGGAGGGGGCTACGAG. This translates into CASSEKGIGGGYE. The entire CDR3 is CASSEKGIGGGYEQYF. V usage is TRBV6-1 and J usage is TRBJ2-7; D may be TRBD1 or TRBD2 (6 bases each). The read ends 3 residues before the CDR3 terminus; that terminus is restored from the germline J gene. Germline V gives CDR1 MNHNS, CDR2 SASEGT. The V and J ends lost 2 bases and 3 bases respectively, with 17 bases between them. There are 16 residues in the CDR3.

This clone showed up many times. With the read ending 3 residues before the CDR3 end, the germline J gene is used to fill in that end. The chain recombines TRBV2 with TRBJ1-5, with D hard to call. Per germline, CDR1 SNHLY and CDR2 FYNNEI. Between the trimmed V and J ends, which lost 0 bases and 3 bases, there was a span of 6 bases. The CDR3 is 14 residues long. CDR3 amino acids: CASSEAHVNQPQHF. The CDR3 bases that were read are TGTGCCAGCAGTGAAGCACATGTCAATCAGCCC.

This clone occurred a few times. The read gets to within 3 residues of the CDR3 end, and the germline J gene fills in the rest. The chain joins TRBV7-9 to TRBJ1-5; D uncertain. This CDR3 comprises 12 residues. CDR1 SEHNR and CDR2 FQNEAQ come from the germline V gene (reference sequence). V was cut by 5 bases and J by 6 bases, with 8 bases left in between. The CDR3 region is CASSVISQPQHF. Partial CDR3 DNA: TGTGCCAGCAGCGTTATTAGTCAGCCC.

This clone was seen a few times. The read finishes 3 residues shy of the CDR3 end, and the germline J gene is used to complete it. The chain employs TRBV7-3 and TRBJ2-5; tentative D call: TRBD2 (5 bases). CDR3 size: 15 residues. V was trimmed by 5 bases and J by 2 bases, leaving 15 bases between them. CDR1 is SGHTA and CDR2 is FQGTGA in the germline V gene. Here the CDR3 reads CASSPTPGEQETQYF. Partial CDR3 DNA: TGTGCCAGCAGCCCCACCCCCGGGGAACAAGAGACC. Complete variable domain (other parts from reference TRBV7-3 and TRBJ2-5): GAGVSQTPSNKVTEKGKYVELRCDPISGHTALYWYRQSLGQGPEFLIYFQGTGAADDSGLPNDRFFAVRPEGSVSTLKIQRTERGDSAVYLCASSPTPGEQETQYFGPGTRLLVL.

With regard to this clone: The read gets to within 3 residues of the CDR3 end, and the germline J gene fills in the rest. The rearrangement uses TRBV7-6 and TRBJ1-1, with a possible D match to TRBD1 (6 bases). CDR1 SGHVS and CDR2 FNYEAQ come from the germline V gene. V was pared by 4 bases and J by 1 base, with 19 bases between. CDR3 size: 17 residues. CDR3 DNA, as far as it was read: TGTGCCAGCAGCTCAATGAGTGGGGGCTTGGGGAACACTGAA. Its translation: CASSSMSGGLGNTE. The whole CDR3 sequence is CASSSMSGGLGNTEAFF.

This clone was detected many times. The CDR3 end lies 3 residues beyond the end of the read and is filled in from the germline J gene. This chain joins TRBV29-1 and TRBJ2-7; D is possibly TRBD1 (6 bases). Trimming took 1 base from V and 3 from J, leaving 16 bases between them. The CDR3 loop spans 15 amino acids. CDR1 and CDR2 from the germline V gene are SQVTM and ANQGSEA. The chain's CDR3 is CSVEGLGQTNYEQYF. CDR3 DNA, as far as it was read: TGCAGCGTTGAAGGGCTCGGACAGACGAACTACGAG.

This clone has a handful of counts. The read stops 3 residues short of the end of the CDR3; the missing end is completed from the germline J gene. The rearrangement links TRBV7-3 to TRBJ2-2; 12 nucleotides agree with TRBD1. The CDR3 covers 16 residues. V lost 6 bases to trimming and J lost 8 bases; unmatched junction nucleotides: 10. From germline, CDR1 is SGHTA and CDR2 FQGTGA. CDR3 DNA (partial): TGTGCCAGCAGTCCTACCGGGACAGGGGGCTTTGGGGAG. Encoded protein: CASSPTGTGGFGE. From start to end, the CDR3 is CASSPTGTGGFGELFF.

As to this clone: The read finishes 3 residues shy of the CDR3 end, and the germline J gene is used to complete it. The chain uses TRBV19 and TRBJ1-5; TRBD1 matches 8 bases. Per the germline V gene, CDR1 is LNHDA and CDR2 is SQIVND (reference sequence). V shed 10 bases and J 4 bases; nucleotides not matched to a gene: 9. There are 14 residues in the CDR3. The sequenced CDR3 bases are TGTGCCACCCAAGGGACAGGTCCTAATCAGCCC. Amino acids: CATQGTGPNQP. The whole CDR3 reads CATQGTGPNQPQHF.

The CDR3 is CASSTTGISYNEQFF. Partial CDR3 DNA: TGTGCCAGTAGTACAACAGGAATCTCCTACAATGAG. This chain connects TRBV19 to TRBJ2-1; tentatively, D is TRBD1 (5 bases). The CDR3 goes on 3 residues after the read ends, and that part is filled in from the germline J gene. V was pared by 4 bases and J by 0 bases, with 10 bases between. The CDR3 is 15 amino acids. The germline gives CDR1 LNHDA, CDR2 SQIVND (reference sequence).

This clone showed up just a few times. The read ends 3 residues early relative to the CDR3; the germline J gene fills the gap. The chain combines TRBV30 with TRBJ2-7, with a possible D match to TRBD2 (6 bases). V was cut by 1 base and J by 3 bases, with 13 bases left in between. CDR1 is GTSNPN and CDR2 is SVGIG in the germline V gene (reference sequence). This CDR3 is built from 14 residues. Partial CDR3 DNA: TGTGCCTGGAGTGCCCTGGGGGGAAGCTACGAG. It codes for CAWSALGGSYE. The full-length CDR3 reads as CAWSALGGSYEQYF.

This clone was seen ten or more times. The sequence runs out 3 residues before the end of the CDR3; the remainder is reconstructed from the germline J gene. The rearrangement links TRBV2 to TRBJ2-7, with TRBD1 identical over 7 bases. The length of the CDR3 is 14 residues. V dropped 4 bases and J dropped 0; count of bases not matched to a gene: 3. CDR1 is SNHLY and CDR2 is FYNNEI in the germline V gene. CDR3 region: CASSGDRSSYEQYF. The covered CDR3 bases are TGTGCCAGCAGTGGGGACAGATCCTCCTACGAG.

The sample holds many counts of this clone. The CDR3 end is not reached by the read, which stops 3 residues before it; the germline J gene fills it in. The rearrangement links TRBV20-1 to TRBJ1-2, with a tentative D call TRBD1 (6 bases). V was clipped by 5 bases and J by 5 bases, with 18 bases between them. The germline CDR1 and CDR2 sequences are DFQATT and SNEGSKA (reference sequence). This CDR3 is 14 amino acids long. The covered CDR3 bases are TGCAGTGCTTCATCACAGGGTTCGGATTATGGC. Its translation is CSASSQGSDYG. The CDR3, in full, reads CSASSQGSDYGYTF.

Concerning this clone: With the read ending 3 residues before the CDR3 end, the germline J gene is used to fill in that end. V usage is TRBV19 and J usage is TRBJ1-2; no firm D call. CDR3 length equals 14 residues. The V gene's germline CDR1 is LNHDA and CDR2 SQIVND (reference sequence). V was trimmed by 2 bases and J by 2 bases, leaving 9 bases between them. The CDR3 loop reads CASSIRNSNYGYTF. CDR3 DNA (partial): TGTGCCAGTAGTATAAGGAACAGCAACTATGGC. Combining the CDR3 with reference TRBV19 and TRBJ1-2 gives the whole variable domain DGGITQSPKYLFRKEGQNVTLSCEQNLNHDAMYWYRQDPGQGLRLIYYSQIVNDFQKGDIAEGYSVSREKKESFPLTVTSAQKNPTAFYLCASSIRNSNYGYTFGSGTRLTVV.

This clone was seen many times. The read ends 3 residues shy of where the CDR3 ends; the end is completed using the germline J gene. The chain combines TRBV14 with TRBJ1-6; no clear D. Germline V gene sequence: CDR1 SGHDN, CDR2 FVKESK. This CDR3 is built from 15 residues. Deletions cut 2 bases from V and 2 bases from J, with 7 bases between. The chain's CDR3 is CASSQSTAYNSPLHF. CDR3 DNA (partial): TGTGCCAGCAGCCAATCTACAGCCTATAATTCACCC.

The sample holds many counts of this clone. The CDR3 sequence is CSANSGGTGIYEQYF. The sequenced CDR3 bases are TGCAGTGCTAACTCAGGGGGGACAGGGATCTACGAG. The chain carries TRBV20-1 and TRBJ2-7, with 9 bases lining up with TRBD1. The read terminates 3 residues before the CDR3 end, so the remaining end is supplied by the germline J gene. In germline, CDR1 is DFQATT, CDR2 SNEGSKA (reference sequence). The CDR3 runs to 15 residues. The junction had 10 bases not matched to a gene; V was cut back by 4 bases and J by 3 bases.

This clone was counted between two and nine times. The DNA ends 3 residues before the CDR3 does, and the rest of the CDR3 is filled in from the germline J gene. The gene calls are TRBV18 and TRBJ1-2; the match to TRBD1 covers 7 bases. There are 13 residues in the CDR3. Germline V gene sequence: CDR1 KGHSH, CDR2 LQKENI. The V and J ends lost 6 bases and 4 bases, in that order; junction bases with no gene match: 5. The covered CDR3 bases are TGTGCCAGCTCTCCGGACAGGATCTATGGC. Protein sequence: CASSPDRIYG. The whole CDR3 protein reads CASSPDRIYGYTF.

This clone was seen at least ten times. The read stops 3 residues short of the end of the CDR3; the missing end is completed from the germline J gene. The chain recombines TRBV2 with TRBJ1-2, with D maybe TRBD1 (5 bases). This CDR3 comprises 13 residues. The germline V and J ends were trimmed by 1 base and 3 bases, with 6 bases remaining between them. Per germline, CDR1 SNHLY and CDR2 FYNNEI. Partial CDR3 DNA: TGTGCCAGCAGTGAAGGCAGGGACTATGGC. Residues: CASSEGRDYG. The entire CDR3 protein is CASSEGRDYGYTF.